The text below deals with one TCR beta chain. This sample was included in a study of human thymus T cells. Germline lookup yields CDR1 SQVTM and CDR2 ANQGSEA. Trimming took 8 bases from V and 1 from J, leaving 12 bases between them. The CDR3 consists of 13 residues. The assay was immunoSEQ multiplex PCR, and TCRdb's table has in-frame clones only and misses some. The sample lists roughly 60,000 clones; 94% were seen once. This TCR derives from a boy under three years old with a congenital heart defect but otherwise immunologically healthy. The chain carries TRBV29-1 and TRBJ2-1; D is undetermined. Sequencing input: blood. The CDR3 region has the DNA TGCAGCATCCGCAGGATATCCTACAATGAGCAGTTCTTC. Translated, it gives CSIRRISYNEQFF.